This TCR beta chain was recovered during a study of blood T cell repertoires in COVID-19. About the research overall: Specimens from acute and convalescent COVID-19 originated in the United States, Italy and Spain. T cells, B-cell-depleted T cells, or PBMCs supplied cDNA or gDNA.

As handled by the study authors: Amplifying reference gene primers gave estimates of nucleated cell counts. Repertoires were generated with immunoSEQ multiplex PCR, while TCRdb's copy carries only in-frame clones and drops some. The D gene and trimming were derived from the DNA, and the V and J assignments and clone size from that table. The table lists under 140,000 clones, approximately 68% of them singletons. Germline CDR1 is SGHVS and CDR2 is FQNEAQ. The V gene lost 1 base and the J gene lost 2 bases, with 11 bases spanning the gap. The CDR3 has 15 amino acids. J is TRBJ1-1 and V is TRBV7-8; tentative D call: TRBD1 (5 bases). Sequencing was carried out using peripheral blood. This TCR was sampled from a woman aged 60-75 years with acute or convalescent COVID-19. The CDR3 loop is CASSLDAGHNTEAFF. CDR3 nucleotides: TGTGCCAGCAGCTTAGATGCCGGACATAACACTGAAGCTTTCTTT.